The present T cell receptor beta chain was sequenced within a study of T cell responses to AZD1222 COVID-19 vaccine. Whole-study findings and limits: Donors were largely white British and mainly female; clonal diversity was possibly underestimated. Among AZD1222 vaccinees, only six were seropositive at baseline.

Timing groups of about 4 and about 12 weeks for second doses were pooled. Points on this clone: Its matching antigen is unknown.

TCRdb keeps only in-frame clones here, not all; method: immunoSEQ multiplex PCR. The sample lists tens of thousands of clones; around nine tenths were seen once. In germline, CDR1 is SEHNR, CDR2 FQNEAQ (reference sequence). This CDR3 is built from 19 residues. V was trimmed by 0 bases and J by 0 bases, leaving 18 bases between them. The source was peripheral blood, collected 28 days after the second AZD1222 dose. This receptor was taken from an adult who received the AZD1222 COVID-19 vaccine. The chain has TRBV7-9 and TRBJ2-1, with D tentatively TRBD1 (5 bases). The CDR3 bases are TGTGCCAGCAGCTTAGCGCCAGGGCGGTTAGGGCCCTCCTACAATGAGCAGTTCTTC. Its protein product is CASSLAPGRLGPSYNEQFF.